Below, 17 T cell receptor beta chains from the same sample are listed, as sequenced in a study of blood T cell repertoires in COVID-19. The repertoire was sequenced with immunoSEQ multiplex PCR; TCRdb's copy has only in-frame clones and lacks some. Among about 84,000 clones listed, about 95% were seen once. The sequenced sample consisted of peripheral blood. These receptors all come from a human donor with active COVID-19. The donor label of this sample is uncertain.

The chain joins TRBV9 to TRBJ2-2, with D maybe TRBD1 (6 bases). Germline-derived CDR1 and CDR2 are SGDLS and YYNGEE. The CDR3 spans 15 residues. Trimming stripped 4 bases from V and 5 bases from J, with 15 bases between. The CDR3 coding sequence is TGTGCCAGCAGCCCGACCTATCAGGGGACCGGGGAGCTGTTTTTT. Translated: CASSPTYQGTGELFF.

The chain links TRBV2 to TRBJ2-7, with 7 bases that match TRBD1. Trimming took 5 bases from V and 5 from J; bases not matched to a gene: 6. CDR1 is SNHLY, CDR2 FYNNEI, per germline. The CDR3 loop spans 13 amino acids. CDR3 protein: CASSWTGVDEQYF. For the CDR3, the DNA is TGTGCCAGCAGTTGGACAGGAGTCGACGAGCAGTACTTC.

This rearrangement joins TRBV5-4 to TRBJ2-2; unclear D gene. The CDR3 is made up of 14 amino acids. Germline lookup yields CDR1 SGHNT and CDR2 YYREEE (reference sequence). V lost 0 bases and J lost 3, with 6 bases in between. The CDR3 spells CASSLAGHTGELFF. In DNA, the CDR3 is TGTGCCAGCAGCTTGGCTGGGCACACCGGGGAGCTGTTTTTT.

The chain combines TRBV6-2 or TRBV6-3 with TRBJ2-7; tentatively, D is TRBD1 (7 bases). Germline V gene data show CDR1 as MNHEY and CDR2 as SVGEGT. V was pared by 2 bases and J by 6 bases, with 11 bases between. The CDR3 is made up of 13 amino acids. As DNA, the CDR3 is TGTGCCAGCAGTTACCGCGGGACAGCCGAGCAGTACTTC. Its translation is CASSYRGTAEQYF.

The chain employs TRBV18 and TRBJ1-6; D unresolved. The CDR3 loop spans 15 amino acids. Germline V gives CDR1 KGHSH, CDR2 LQKENI. V gave up 2 bases and J gave up 5 bases, with 10 bases separating them. The CDR3 region is CASSPGEGNNSPLHF. The DNA for the CDR3 is TGTGCCAGCTCACCAGGAGAGGGAAATAATTCACCCCTCCACTTT.

The V and J genes are TRBV18 and TRBJ1-2; D is undetermined. Germline lookup yields CDR1 KGHSH and CDR2 LQKENI. The CDR3 runs to 15 residues. Deletions cut 3 bases from V and 0 bases from J, with 11 bases between. The CDR3 reads CASSPTTSANYGYTF. The CDR3 DNA follows: TGTGCCAGCTCACCGACCACAAGCGCTAACTATGGCTACACCTTC.

The genes are TRBV11-3 and TRBJ1-1; no reliable D call. The CDR3 has 13 residues. Germline values: CDR1 SGHNT, CDR2 YENEEA. V was pared by 2 bases and J by 2 bases, with 6 bases between. For the CDR3, the DNA is TGTGCCAGCAGCTTATACAGTAACACTGAAGCTTTCTTT. This encodes CASSLYSNTEAFF. Full variable domain (missing parts from reference TRBV11-3 and TRBJ1-1): EAGVVQSPRYKIIEKKQPVAFWCNPISGHNTLYWYLQNLGQGPELLIRYENEEAVDDSQLPKDRFSAERLKGVDSTLKIQPAELGDSAVYLCASSLYSNTEAFFGQGTRLTVV.

The chain recombines TRBV27 with TRBJ2-4; 9 bases are shared with TRBD2. The CDR3 has 17 amino acids. V was clipped by 6 bases and J by 4 bases; unmatched bases: 13. Germline values: CDR1 MNHEY, CDR2 SMNVEV (reference sequence). CDR3 residues: CASRLMGTSGPKNIQYF. The CDR3 bases are TGTGCCAGCAGGCTTATGGGAACTAGCGGGCCTAAAAACATTCAGTACTTC.

The rearrangement links TRBV6-1 to TRBJ2-3; D might be TRBD1 (6 bases). Germline values: CDR1 MNHNS, CDR2 SASEGT. The CDR3 has 12 amino acids. The V gene lost 2 bases and the J gene lost 6 bases, with 6 bases spanning the gap. The CDR3 sequence: CASSEQGDTQYF. The CDR3 nucleotides are TGTGCCAGCAGTGAACAGGGGGATACGCAGTATTTT.

The chain recombines TRBV29-1 with TRBJ2-1; 10 bases agree with TRBD2. Unmatched junction bases numbered 9, after V lost 6 bases and J lost 4 bases. CDR1 and CDR2 (germline): SQVTM, ANQGSEA. This CDR3 has 15 amino acids. This CDR3 reads CSVPRGLAAYNEQFF. CDR3 DNA sequence: TGCAGCGTACCCCGCGGACTAGCGGCTTACAATGAGCAGTTCTTC.

The chain is built from TRBV11-3 and TRBJ2-2; D remains unclear. The CDR3 extends over 14 amino acids. Germline lookup yields CDR1 SGHNT and CDR2 YENEEA. The V end was cut by 5 bases, the J end by 5 bases, with 12 bases between. The CDR3 DNA reads as TGTGCCAGCAGCCTATCGAATCCTACCGGGGAGCTGTTTTTT. It codes for CASSLSNPTGELFF.

The chain employs TRBV4-1 and TRBJ2-5; 9 nucleotides line up with TRBD2. Germline V gene sequence: CDR1 MGHRA, CDR2 YSYEKL. The CDR3 totals 19 residues. V shed 0 bases and J 0 bases; nucleotides not matched to a gene: 11. The CDR3 sequence: CASSQDRSSSGGYQETQYF. In DNA, the CDR3 is TGCGCCAGCAGCCAAGACCGCTCGAGTAGCGGGGGCTACCAAGAGACCCAGTACTTC.

The chain joins TRBV7-9 to TRBJ2-7, with D possibly matching TRBD1 (6 bases). V gave up 4 bases and J gave up 6 bases, with 10 bases separating them. The CDR3 is 12 residues long. Germline V gene lookup returns CDR1 SEHNR and CDR2 FQNEAQ (reference sequence). Here the CDR3 DNA reads TGTGCCAGCAGCTCAGGACAGATCGAGCAGTACTTC. Translated: CASSSGQIEQYF.

This CDR3 reads CATSPPGYEQYF. The DNA for the CDR3 is TGTGCCACCTCCCCCCCCGGGTACGAGCAGTACTTC. This chain connects TRBV15 to TRBJ2-7; D remains ambiguous. CDR3 length: 12 residues. Trimming cost V 8 bases and J 4 bases, with 12 bases left between them. Germline CDR1 and CDR2: LNHNV and YYDKDF (reference sequence).

The chain carries TRBV5-1 and TRBJ2-7, with a tentative D call TRBD2 (5 bases). The CDR3 is 14 amino acids. Trimming shortened V by 0 bases and J by 2 bases, and 9 bases separated the two germline ends. Germline CDR1 SGHRS, CDR2 YFSETQ. The CDR3 DNA reads TGCGCCAGCAGCTTGGCCAGTAGCGCCTACGAGCAGTACTTC. Translation gives CASSLASSAYEQYF.

The chain carries TRBV11-2 and TRBJ2-1, with 9 bases matching TRBD2. V dropped 4 bases and J dropped 2; count of bases not matched to a gene: 9. The CDR3 consists of 17 residues. CDR1 and CDR2 from the germline V gene are SGHAT and FQNNGV. CDR3 residues: CASSSRGAGGTYNEQFF. The CDR3 DNA sequence: TGTGCCAGCAGCTCCCGGGGAGCGGGAGGAACCTACAATGAGCAGTTCTTC.

This clone was observed a handful of times. The chain couples TRBV5-8 to TRBJ2-5; tentative D call: TRBD2 (6 bases). Germline V gene sequence: CDR1 SGHTS, CDR2 YDEGEE. CDR3 length equals 14 residues. V lost 9 bases, J lost 2 bases, and 17 bases lay in between. This CDR3 is CATRRGLTQETQYF. DNA of the CDR3: TGTGCCACCCGAAGAGGACTAACTCAAGAGACCCAGTACTTC.